This TCR beta chain was sequenced in a study of regulatory T cells in long-lasting Graves disease. The sample holds many counts of this clonotype. Indicated time point: persistent/refractory GD, antithyroid drugs over 5 years with positive TRAb. From PBMCs, RNA was extracted and then used to make the TCR library. Assembly of TCR beta libraries relied on iRepertoire HTBI primers together with Arm-PCR of CDR3 regions. Authors' methods: Across the samples, identification revealed about 62 TRBV and 12 to 15 TRBJ segments. In TCRdb, the multiplex PCR reads were re-called with MiXCR into one record per CDR3 protein. It is TCRdb's table, rather than the study itself, that gives the V and J calls and clone size. The profile shows fewer than 600,000 distinct CDR3 sequences, 20% to 25% of them singletons. The V end lost 7 bases, the J end lost 3 bases, and 12 bases lay between the germline ends. CDR1 and CDR2 (germline): MNHNS, SASEGT. The CDR3 sequence is 14 residues long.

This sequence joins TRBV6-1 and TRBJ2-2; D call uncertain. The TCR sequence derives from a female donor with Graves disease. The material sequenced was peripheral blood mononuclear cells (PBMCs), taken when the disease was refractory, from a patient treated with antithyroid drugs. This chain's CDR3 is CASKRGWDTGELFF. DNA of the CDR3: TGTGCCAGCAAGCGCGGCTGGGACACCGGGGAGCTGTTTTTT.